These 25 T cell receptor beta chains were all obtained from the same sample, sequenced in a study of T-cell memory formation after mild COVID-19. TCRdb processed the 5' RACE reads anew with MiXCR; each CDR3 protein has one entry. The data show fewer than 650,000 distinct CDR3 sequences, with 17% seen just once and approximately 8.1% held by the top ten. Sequenced material: PBMCs or a T cell subset sorted from them (not recorded which). These receptors all come from an adult woman who had mild COVID-19 (a few samples of this study predate the infection). Cell type and time point are not known.

The rearrangement uses TRBV6-1 and TRBJ2-1; 7 bases agree with TRBD2. Germline V gene data show CDR1 as MNHNS and CDR2 as SASEGT. This CDR3 is 18 amino acids long. The V and J ends lost 1 base and 2 bases, in that order; junction bases with no gene match: 11. As DNA, the CDR3 is TGTGCCAGCAGTGAAGGGAGGACGGGGGGTACCCCCTACAATGAGCAGTTCTTC. Encoded protein: CASSEGRTGGTPYNEQFF.

This clonotype has a handful of counts. The chain has TRBV6-2 or TRBV6-3 and TRBJ2-1, with 13 bases fitting TRBD2. There are 14 residues in the CDR3. The V gene end was trimmed by 5 bases and the J gene end by 8 bases; junction bases not matched to a gene: 3. Germline CDR1 and CDR2: MNHEY and SVGEGT. The CDR3: CASSGTSGIYEQFF. The CDR3 DNA reads TGTGCCAGCAGTGGGACTAGCGGGATCTATGAGCAGTTCTTC.

In this sample, this clonotype turned up a few times. The gene calls are TRBV5-1 and TRBJ1-1, with a tentative D call TRBD1 (5 bases). From germline, CDR1 is SGHRS and CDR2 YFSETQ. The CDR3 contains 15 residues. Trimming shortened V by 0 bases and J by 8 bases, and 17 bases separated the two germline ends. The CDR3 nucleotides read TGCGCCAGCAGCTTGGGTCAGTCGGGGCGGAGCGAAGCTTTCTTT. Translating it yields CASSLGQSGRSEAFF.

The V gene is TRBV5-6, the J gene TRBJ2-3; D is ambiguous. This CDR3 spans 15 amino acids. The V and J ends lost 0 bases and 2 bases respectively, with 10 bases between them. CDR1 and CDR2 from the germline V gene are SGHDT and YYEEEE. CDR3 loop: CASSLGRAFTDTQYF. The CDR3 bases are TGTGCCAGCAGCTTGGGTCGAGCCTTCACAGATACGCAGTATTTT.

V is TRBV20-1 and J is TRBJ2-1, with 10 bases fitting TRBD2. Per germline, CDR1 DFQATT and CDR2 SNEGSKA (reference sequence). CDR3 length equals 14 residues. V lost 6 bases and J lost 6; bases outside the gene matches: 8. CDR3 region: CSALERGGLNEQFF. CDR3 coding DNA: TGCAGTGCCTTGGAGCGGGGGGGCCTCAATGAGCAGTTCTTC.

This chain connects TRBV7-9 to TRBJ2-7; 7 bases are a match to TRBD2. CDR1 is SEHNR, CDR2 FQNEAQ, per germline (reference sequence). The V gene end was trimmed by 1 base and the J gene end by 3 bases; junction bases not matched to a gene: 3. This CDR3 has 14 residues. The CDR3 coding sequence is TGTGCCAGCAGCTTAGTGGAGCGGGGCTACGAGCAGTACTTC. Translated: CASSLVERGYEQYF.

Only a few counts were recorded for this clonotype. An end of the junction differs from the germline gene, which may be a read error. This chain connects TRBV7-7 to TRBJ1-5, with a possible D match to TRBD1 (6 bases). The germline gives CDR1 SSHAT, CDR2 FNYEAQ (reference sequence). The CDR3 consists of 18 residues. CDR3 DNA: TGTGCTAGCAGCCTCCCGCCCGGGACAAATAATAGCAATCAGCCCCAGCATTTT. This encodes CASSLPPGTNNSNQPQHF. Full variable domain (rest looked up from reference TRBV7-7 and TRBJ1-5): GAGVSQSPRYKVTKRGQDVTLRCDPISSHATLYWYQQALGQGPEFLTYFNYEAQPDKSGLPSDRFSAERPEGSISTLTIQRTEQRDSAMYRCASSLPPGTNNSNQPQHFGDGTRLSIL.

There are a few counts of this clonotype. V is TRBV11-2 and J is TRBJ2-7; TRBD2 is a possible D gene (7 bases). CDR1 and CDR2 (germline): SGHAT, FQNNGV. This CDR3 is built from 15 residues. V was trimmed by 2 bases and J by 3 bases, leaving 14 bases between them. In nucleotides, the CDR3 is TGTGCCAGCAGCTTAAGGGGGGGCACCCACTACGAGCAGTACTTC. This sequence encodes CASSLRGGTHYEQYF.

This chain joins TRBV7-6 and TRBJ2-5; 8 bases line up with TRBD2. Germline lookup yields CDR1 SGHVS and CDR2 FNYEAQ. The CDR3 is 15 residues long. J lost 5 bases, V lost 2 bases, and 7 bases had no gene match. The CDR3 loop is CASSLWRGAGETQYF. The CDR3 DNA reads as TGTGCCAGCAGCTTATGGCGGGGGGCCGGGGAGACCCAGTACTTC. Full variable domain (remainder filled in from reference TRBV7-6 and TRBJ2-5): GAGVSQSPRYKVTKRGQDVALRCDPISGHVSLYWYRQALGQGPEFLTYFNYEAQQDKSGLPNDRFSAERPEGSISTLTIQRTEQRDSAMYRCASSLWRGAGETQYFGPGTRLLVL.

Here the CDR3 reads CASSFRGMDYEQYF. CDR3 DNA sequence: TGTGCCAGCAGCTTCAGGGGGATGGACTACGAGCAGTACTTC. The chain combines TRBV5-6 with TRBJ2-7; 7 bases agree with TRBD1. The CDR3 runs to 14 residues. In germline, CDR1 is SGHDT, CDR2 YYEEEE. The V segment lost 2 bases and the J segment 3 bases; nucleotides outside the gene matches: 5.

Comments on this clonotype: At one boundary the junction diverges from the germline segment, which might be a read error. The V call is TRBV9, the J call TRBJ1-2, with D perhaps TRBD1 (5 bases). The CDR3 is made up of 14 amino acids. CDR1 and CDR2 (germline): SGDLS, YYNGEE. The CDR3 nucleotides read TGTGCCAGCAGTGTAGACAGCAGCATCTATGGCTACACCTTC. It codes for CASSVDSSIYGYTF.

This clonotype was seen only a few times. The J gene is TRBJ1-1, the V gene TRBV10-3; weak D call: TRBD1 (5 bases). V shed 0 bases and J shed 6 bases, with 8 bases lying between them. The CDR3 contains 13 residues. CDR1 is ENHRY, CDR2 SYGVKD, per germline. The CDR3 loop reads CAISESGGPEAFF. In nucleotides, the CDR3 is TGTGCCATCAGTGAGTCTGGGGGACCTGAAGCTTTCTTT.

This clonotype was counted only a few times. The chain is built from TRBV4-1 and TRBJ1-2; 7 nucleotides align to TRBD1. This CDR3 spans 15 amino acids. V lost 1 base, J lost 5 bases, and 7 bases stayed unmatched. Germline V gene lookup returns CDR1 MGHRA and CDR2 YSYEKL. CDR3 region: CASSQGPGQLYGYTF. CDR3 nucleotides: TGCGCCAGCAGCCAAGGGCCGGGACAGTTATATGGCTACACCTTC.

Only a few counts were recorded for this clonotype. The CDR3 DNA sequence: TGCGCCAGCAGCCAAGGGTGGCAGGGTTCCTATGGCTACACCTTC. As protein: CASSQGWQGSYGYTF. The chain links TRBV4-3 to TRBJ1-2; TRBD1 might be the D (5 bases). Germline V gives CDR1 LGHNA, CDR2 YSLEER. The V end lost 1 base, the J end lost 4 bases, and 13 bases lay between the germline ends. The CDR3 is made up of 15 amino acids.

There are a few counts of this clonotype. Since a much larger clone is just one base distant, this may be a read error. The chain combines TRBV7-8 with TRBJ2-7; no firm D call. Germline V gene sequence: CDR1 SGHVS, CDR2 FQNEAQ. This CDR3 has 11 amino acids. The V end was cut by 5 bases, the J end by 3 bases, with 5 bases between. The CDR3 DNA sequence: TGTGCCAGCAGCCCCCACTACGAGCAGTACTTC. The encoded protein is CASSPHYEQYF. Complete variable domain (other parts from reference TRBV7-8 and TRBJ2-7): GAGVSQSPRYKVAKRGQDVALRCDPISGHVSLFWYQQALGQGPEFLTYFQNEAQLDKSGLPSDRFFAERPEGSVSTLKIQRTQQEDSAVYLCASSPHYEQYFGPGTRLTVT.

This clonotype was detected a few times. The chain couples TRBV6-2 or TRBV6-3 to TRBJ2-1, with D perhaps given as TRBD1 or TRBD2 (5 bases each). V was cut by 1 base and J by 2 bases, with 9 bases left in between. Germline values: CDR1 MNHEY, CDR2 SVGEGT. This CDR3 spans 15 amino acids. The CDR3 loop reads CASSYWGSTYNEQFF. CDR3 nucleotide sequence: TGTGCCAGCAGTTACTGGGGGTCTACCTACAATGAGCAGTTCTTC.

This chain joins TRBV7-2 and TRBJ2-1, with TRBD2 matching over 9 bases. After removal of 1 base from V and 0 bases from J, the junction contained 4 bases not matched to a gene. The CDR3 contains 17 residues. Looked up from germline, CDR1 is SGHTA and CDR2 is FQGNSA. The CDR3 nucleotides are TGTGCCAGCAGCTTAGATTCTAGCGGGGTCTCCTACAATGAGCAGTTCTTC. Residues: CASSLDSSGVSYNEQFF.

This chain uses TRBV6-7 with TRBJ1-1; D is perhaps TRBD1 (5 bases). TRBV6-7 is an open reading frame whose function is uncertain. Trimming removed 10 bases at V and 5 bases at J, with 23 bases between. There are 15 residues in the CDR3. The CDR3 DNA reads as TGTGCCACCAACTCCCTCGGGACCCCAGGAACTGAAGCTTTCTTT. Translated, it gives CATNSLGTPGTEAFF.

V is TRBV4-2 and J is TRBJ2-7; possible D gene TRBD2, 6 bases. The CDR3 is made up of 14 amino acids. CDR1 is LGHNA and CDR2 is YNFKEQ in the germline V gene. The V end was cut by 4 bases, the J end by 5 bases, with 15 bases between. CDR3 loop: CASSPKTSWNEQYF. The CDR3 DNA sequence: TGTGCCAGCAGCCCGAAAACTAGCTGGAACGAGCAGTACTTC.

This clonotype was counted only a few times. The rearrangement uses TRBV14 and TRBJ2-7; D possibly uses TRBD1 or TRBD2 (6 bases each). Germline V gene lookup returns CDR1 SGHDN and CDR2 FVKESK. The V end lost 6 bases, the J end lost 3 bases, and 15 bases lay between the germline ends. This CDR3 spans 14 amino acids. Written as DNA, the CDR3 is TGTGCCAGCAGGATGGGGGGCGGAAGCTACGAGCAGTACTTC. The encoded protein is CASRMGGGSYEQYF. Full variable domain (missing parts from reference TRBV14 and TRBJ2-7): EAGVTQFPSHSVIEKGQTVTLRCDPISGHDNLYWYRRVMGKEIKFLLHFVKESKQDESGMPNNRFLAERTGGTYSTLKVQPAELEDSGVYFCASRMGGGSYEQYFGPGTRLTVT.

This chain joins TRBV3-1 and TRBJ2-5; D remains ambiguous. V lost 5 bases, J lost 1 base, and 17 bases lay in between. The germline V gene encodes CDR1 LGHDT and CDR2 YNNKEL (reference sequence). There are 16 residues in the CDR3. The CDR3 DNA reads as TGTGCCAGCAGCTCCGGCCCTTTACCGACCCAAGAGACCCAGTACTTC. Its translation is CASSSGPLPTQETQYF.

The V call is TRBV11-3, the J call TRBJ1-1; 9 positions match TRBD1. The CDR3 is 15 amino acids. Germline CDR1 is SGHNT and CDR2 is YENEEA. The J segment lost 4 bases and the V segment lost 6 bases, leaving 9 bases of the junction unmatched. CDR3 DNA: TGTGCCAGCAGGGACCCCGGGACAGGGCTCACTGAAGCTTTCTTT. It is translated as CASRDPGTGLTEAFF.

This clonotype was counted many times. The chain recombines TRBV4-3 with TRBJ1-1; D is possibly TRBD1 (5 bases). Per germline, CDR1 LGHNA and CDR2 YSLEER. With 1 base removed from V and 4 bases from J, the gap between germline ends came to 10 bases. The CDR3 runs 14 residues. CDR3 in amino acids: CASSQAQGFTEAFF. The CDR3 DNA reads TGCGCCAGCAGCCAAGCGCAGGGCTTCACTGAAGCTTTCTTT.

This clonotype was counted between two and nine times. The chain carries TRBV5-1 and TRBJ2-1, with D maybe TRBD2 (5 bases). In germline, CDR1 is SGHRS, CDR2 YFSETQ. This CDR3 contains 13 residues. V was shortened by 6 bases and J by 4 bases, with 11 bases between the two germline ends. The CDR3 loop is CASKLSAYNEQFF. The CDR3 bases are TGCGCCAGCAAGCTTAGCGCGTACAATGAGCAGTTCTTC.

The chain is built from TRBV21-1 and TRBJ1-2. TRBV21-1 is recorded as a pseudogene. CDR3 length: 13 residues. CDR3 sequence reads: CASNLATNYGYTF. The DNA of the CDR3 is TGTGCCAGCAATTTAGCTACTAACTATGGCTACACCTTC.